This T cell receptor beta chain comes out of a study of blood T cell repertoires in COVID-19 (TCRdb year 2020). General notes on the study: Samples covering the acute and convalescent phases of COVID-19 were provided by collaborators in the United States, Italy and Spain. Deeply sampled blood TCRbeta repertoires from subjects exposed to, actively infected with, or recovered from COVID-19 were included in the dataset. A de-identified subject ID, COVID-19 status, age in years and sex were almost always included in the sample metadata. Where HLA class I and class II types were available, the types were taken from metadata supplied by the sample provider, not from assay-based typing. A freely available public database, intended as a resource for researchers studying the immune response to SARS-CoV-2, is where the repertoires were released. Samples were obtained from the ongoing ImmuneRACE study (first 160 participants) and from approximately 1,200 subjects provided by 6 global collaborators. The material from the prospective study consisted of cDNA or gDNA derived from T cells, B-cell-depleted T cells, or PBMCs. Beyond this particular receptor, the publication reports: Clinical and demographic metadata were provided uncurated, with the amount varying by source and participant.

In Seattle, one collaborating source enrolled patients while the infection was active and tracked those patients longitudinally over the course of disease. Collaborating institutions collected whole blood in K2EDTA tubes following their own protocols. For TCRbeta analysis, collaborators shipped samples as frozen whole blood, isolated PBMCs, or DNA extracted from either of those sample types. For CDR1 and CDR2, the germline V gene lists SGHDT and YYEEEE. Measured from the cysteine to the phenylalanine, the CDR3 is 16 residues long. Left in the record is the CDR3 DNA by itself, 48 bases read in frame from the first base. From V the trimming removes 3 bases and from J it removes 5 bases, while the gene matches leave 7 bases of the junction unaccounted for. TCRbeta CDR3 regions were amplified from genomic DNA using the immunoSEQ Assay, a bias-controlled multiplex PCR. From the authors' description of their analysis: Within the assay, amplification of reference gene primers was used to estimate how many nucleated cells each sample contained. To quantify the absolute abundance of each unique TCRbeta CDR3 rearrangement, sequence reads were collapsed and filtered. For each sample, productive Simpson clonality was calculated as the square root of Simpson's diversity index across productive rearrangements. As stored in TCRdb, this immuneACCESS dataset retains in-frame rearrangements with V and J assigned. A fraction of the clones does not appear; measured against another copy, unresolved V genes explain less than half of the discrepancy, and the remainder lacks a known reason. The V and J calls and clone size are taken from that table; D and trimming were inferred from the DNA. Across this sample there are 200,000 to 250,000 clones, with about 87% seen only once. Roughly 2.7% of the sample goes to the ten largest clones.

About this clone itself: There is no known antigen for this receptor. No qualities accompany the bases; no much larger clone lies one base away.

This chain is built from TRBV5-6 and TRBJ1-6, with 8 bases in between that match TRBD1. The sequence came from a man aged 30-40 years with COVID-19, enrolled during active disease. The sample consisted of peripheral blood. CDR3 sequence: CASSWGTGGHNSPLHF. The nucleotides are TGTGCCAGCAGCTGGGGGACAGGAGGCCATAATTCACCCCTCCACTTT.